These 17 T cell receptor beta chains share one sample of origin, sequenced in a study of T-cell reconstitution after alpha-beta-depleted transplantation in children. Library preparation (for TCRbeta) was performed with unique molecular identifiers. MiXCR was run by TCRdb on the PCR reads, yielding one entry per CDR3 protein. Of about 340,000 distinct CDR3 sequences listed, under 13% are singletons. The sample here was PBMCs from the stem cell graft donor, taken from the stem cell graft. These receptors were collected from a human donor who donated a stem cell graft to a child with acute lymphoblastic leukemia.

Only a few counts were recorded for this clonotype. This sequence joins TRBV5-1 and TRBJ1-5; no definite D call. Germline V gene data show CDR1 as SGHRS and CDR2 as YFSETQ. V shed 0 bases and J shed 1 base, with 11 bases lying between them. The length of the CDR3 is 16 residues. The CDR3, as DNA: TGCGCCAGCAGCTTGGTACCAGACTCCAGCAATCAGCCCCAGCATTTT. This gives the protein CASSLVPDSSNQPQHF.

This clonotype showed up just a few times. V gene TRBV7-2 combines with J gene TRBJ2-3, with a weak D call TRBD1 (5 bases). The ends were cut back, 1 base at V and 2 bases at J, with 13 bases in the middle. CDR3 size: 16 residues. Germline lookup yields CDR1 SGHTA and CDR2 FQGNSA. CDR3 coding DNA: TGTGCCAGCAGCTTAGGGGGCGCCGTTCTCACAGATACGCAGTATTTT. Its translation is CASSLGGAVLTDTQYF.

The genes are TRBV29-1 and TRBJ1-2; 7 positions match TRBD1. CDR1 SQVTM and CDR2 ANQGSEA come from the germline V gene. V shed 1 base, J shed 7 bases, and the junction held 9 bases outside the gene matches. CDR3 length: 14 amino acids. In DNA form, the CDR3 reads TGCAGCGTTGAAGGGGGAGGGGGCTTCTCTGGCTACACCTTC. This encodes CSVEGGGGFSGYTF.

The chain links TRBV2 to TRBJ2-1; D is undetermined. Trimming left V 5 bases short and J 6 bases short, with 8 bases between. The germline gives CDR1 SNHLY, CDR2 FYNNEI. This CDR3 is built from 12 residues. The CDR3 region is CASSTLLNEQFF. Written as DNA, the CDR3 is TGTGCCAGCAGTACTCTTCTCAATGAGCAGTTCTTC.

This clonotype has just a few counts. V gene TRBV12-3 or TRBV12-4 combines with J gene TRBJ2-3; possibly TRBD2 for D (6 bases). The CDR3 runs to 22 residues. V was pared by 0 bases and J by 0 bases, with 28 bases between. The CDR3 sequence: CASSLARVHGGVTLKSTDTQYF. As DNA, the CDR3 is TGTGCCAGCAGTTTAGCGCGGGTCCACGGCGGGGTGACCCTTAAAAGCACAGATACGCAGTATTTT.

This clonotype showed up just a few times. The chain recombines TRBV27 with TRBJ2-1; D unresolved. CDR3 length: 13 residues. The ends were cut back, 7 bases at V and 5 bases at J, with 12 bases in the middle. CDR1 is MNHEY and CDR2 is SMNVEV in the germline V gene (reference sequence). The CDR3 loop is CASTTLGHNEQFF. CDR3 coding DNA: TGTGCCAGCACCACCCTGGGCCACAATGAGCAGTTCTTC.

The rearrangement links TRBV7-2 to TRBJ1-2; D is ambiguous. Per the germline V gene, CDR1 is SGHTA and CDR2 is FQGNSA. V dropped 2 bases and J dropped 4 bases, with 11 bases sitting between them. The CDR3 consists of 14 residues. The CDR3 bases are TGTGCCAGCAGCTTACGCCGGTCTCCCTATGGCTACACCTTC. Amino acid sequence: CASSLRRSPYGYTF.

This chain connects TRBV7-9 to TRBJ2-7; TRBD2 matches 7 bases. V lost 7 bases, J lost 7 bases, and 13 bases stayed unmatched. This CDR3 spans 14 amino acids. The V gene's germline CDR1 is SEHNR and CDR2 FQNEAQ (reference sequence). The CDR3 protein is CASTLGSGYVEQYF. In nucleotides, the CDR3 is TGTGCCAGCACCCTAGGTAGCGGGTACGTGGAGCAGTACTTC.

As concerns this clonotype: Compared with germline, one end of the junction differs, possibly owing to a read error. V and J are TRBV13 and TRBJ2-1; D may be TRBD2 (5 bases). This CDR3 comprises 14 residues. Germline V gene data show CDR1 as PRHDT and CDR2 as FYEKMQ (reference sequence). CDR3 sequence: CASTYPDSNNEQFF. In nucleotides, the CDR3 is TGTGCCAGCACGTATCCGGACTCCAACAATGAGCAGTTCTTC.

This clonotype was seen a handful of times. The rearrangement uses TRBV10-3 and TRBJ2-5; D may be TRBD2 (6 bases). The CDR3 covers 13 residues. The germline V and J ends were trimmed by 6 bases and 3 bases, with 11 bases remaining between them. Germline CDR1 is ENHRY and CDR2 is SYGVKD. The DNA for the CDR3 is TGTGCCATCAGCTGGGGGGAGGAAGAGACCCAGTACTTC. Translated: CAISWGEEETQYF.

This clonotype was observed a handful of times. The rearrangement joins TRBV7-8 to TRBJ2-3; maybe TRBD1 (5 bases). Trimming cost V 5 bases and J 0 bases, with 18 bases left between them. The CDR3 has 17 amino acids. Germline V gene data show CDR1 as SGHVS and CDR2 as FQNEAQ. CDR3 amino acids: CASSRNRFPSSTDTQYF. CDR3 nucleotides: TGTGCCAGCAGCCGGAACAGGTTCCCCTCTAGCACAGATACGCAGTATTTT.

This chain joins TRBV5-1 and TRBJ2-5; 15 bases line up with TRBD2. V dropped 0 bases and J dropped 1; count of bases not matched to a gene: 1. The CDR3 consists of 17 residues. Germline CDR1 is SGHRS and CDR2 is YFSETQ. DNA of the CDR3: TGCGCCAGCAGCTTGGCGGGACTAGCGGGAGGCCAAGAGACCCAGTACTTC. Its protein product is CASSLAGLAGGQETQYF.

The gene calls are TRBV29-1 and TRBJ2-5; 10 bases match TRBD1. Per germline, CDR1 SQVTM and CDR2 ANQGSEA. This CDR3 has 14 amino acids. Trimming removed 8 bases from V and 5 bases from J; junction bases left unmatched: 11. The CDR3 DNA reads TGCAGCTCTCTCTCCGGGACAGGGGACGAGACCCAGTACTTC. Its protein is CSSLSGTGDETQYF.

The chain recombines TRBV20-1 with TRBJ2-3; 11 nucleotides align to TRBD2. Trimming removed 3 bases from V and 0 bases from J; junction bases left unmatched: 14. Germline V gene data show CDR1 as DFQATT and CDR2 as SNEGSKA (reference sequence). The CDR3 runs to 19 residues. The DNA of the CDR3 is TGCAGTGCTAGGGGGGTATCACTAGCGGGAGAAGATAGCACAGATACGCAGTATTTT. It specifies CSARGVSLAGEDSTDTQYF.

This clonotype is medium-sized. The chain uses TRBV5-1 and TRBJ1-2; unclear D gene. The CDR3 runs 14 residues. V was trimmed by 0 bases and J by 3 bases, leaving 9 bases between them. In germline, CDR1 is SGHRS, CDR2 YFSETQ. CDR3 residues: CASSLVPGDYGYTF. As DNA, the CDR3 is TGCGCCAGCAGCTTGGTTCCCGGGGACTATGGCTACACCTTC.

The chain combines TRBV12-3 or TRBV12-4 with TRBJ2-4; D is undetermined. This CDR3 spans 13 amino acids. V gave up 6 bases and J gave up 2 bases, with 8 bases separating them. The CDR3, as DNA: TGTGCCAGCAGCCTGACGACCAAAAACATTCAGTACTTC. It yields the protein CASSLTTKNIQYF.

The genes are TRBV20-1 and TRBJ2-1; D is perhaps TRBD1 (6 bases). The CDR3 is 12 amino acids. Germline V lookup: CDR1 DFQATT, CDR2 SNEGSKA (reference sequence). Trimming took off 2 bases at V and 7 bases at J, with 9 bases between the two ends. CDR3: CSARYRENEQFF. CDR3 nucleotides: TGCAGTGCTAGATACAGGGAAAATGAGCAGTTCTTC.